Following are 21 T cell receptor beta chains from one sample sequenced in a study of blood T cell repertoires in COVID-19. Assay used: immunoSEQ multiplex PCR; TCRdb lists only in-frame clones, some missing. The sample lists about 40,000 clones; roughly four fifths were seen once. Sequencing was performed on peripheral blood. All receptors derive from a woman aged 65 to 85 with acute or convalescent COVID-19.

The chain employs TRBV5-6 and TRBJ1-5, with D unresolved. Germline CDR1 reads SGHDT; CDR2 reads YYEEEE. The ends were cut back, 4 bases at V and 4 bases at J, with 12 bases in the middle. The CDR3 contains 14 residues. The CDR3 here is CASSRRGWNQPQHF. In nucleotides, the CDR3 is TGTGCCAGCAGCCGGCGGGGTTGGAATCAGCCCCAGCATTTT.

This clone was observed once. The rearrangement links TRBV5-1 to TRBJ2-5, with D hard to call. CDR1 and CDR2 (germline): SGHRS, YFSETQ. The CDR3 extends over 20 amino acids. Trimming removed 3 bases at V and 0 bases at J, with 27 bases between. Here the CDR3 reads CASSSGLRKTGLLDQETQYF. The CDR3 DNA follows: TGCGCCAGCAGCTCTGGCCTCCGAAAGACGGGTCTCCTGGACCAAGAGACCCAGTACTTC.

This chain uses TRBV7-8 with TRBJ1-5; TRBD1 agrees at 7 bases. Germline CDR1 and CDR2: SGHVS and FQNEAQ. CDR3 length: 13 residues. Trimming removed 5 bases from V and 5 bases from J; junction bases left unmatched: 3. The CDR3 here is CASSRDSYQPQHF. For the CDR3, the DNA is TGTGCCAGCAGCCGGGACAGCTATCAGCCCCAGCATTTT.

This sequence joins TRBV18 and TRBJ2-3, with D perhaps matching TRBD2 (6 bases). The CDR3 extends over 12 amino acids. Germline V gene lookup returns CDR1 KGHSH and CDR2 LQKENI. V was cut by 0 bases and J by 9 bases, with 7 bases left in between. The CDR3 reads CASSPPGRTQYF. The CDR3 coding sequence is TGTGCCAGCTCACCACCGGGGAGGACGCAGTATTTT.

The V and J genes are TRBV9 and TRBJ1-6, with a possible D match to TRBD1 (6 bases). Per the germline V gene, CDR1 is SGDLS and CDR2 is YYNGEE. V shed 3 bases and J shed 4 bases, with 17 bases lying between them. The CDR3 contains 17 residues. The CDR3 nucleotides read TGTGCCAGCAGCGAGAAACTCAGGGGCGAGTATAATTCACCCCTCCACTTT. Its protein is CASSEKLRGEYNSPLHF.

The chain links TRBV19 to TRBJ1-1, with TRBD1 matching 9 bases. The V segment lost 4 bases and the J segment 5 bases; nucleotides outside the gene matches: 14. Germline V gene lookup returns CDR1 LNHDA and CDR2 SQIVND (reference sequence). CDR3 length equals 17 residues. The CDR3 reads CASSKRLGQGKDTEAFF. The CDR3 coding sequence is TGTGCCAGTAGTAAACGTCTTGGACAGGGGAAAGATACTGAAGCTTTCTTT.

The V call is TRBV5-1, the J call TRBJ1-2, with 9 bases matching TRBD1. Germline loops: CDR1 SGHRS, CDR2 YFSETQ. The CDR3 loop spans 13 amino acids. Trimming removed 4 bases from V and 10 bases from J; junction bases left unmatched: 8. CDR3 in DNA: TGCGCCAGCAGCCCGGGACAGGGAAGAGACTACACCTTC. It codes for CASSPGQGRDYTF.

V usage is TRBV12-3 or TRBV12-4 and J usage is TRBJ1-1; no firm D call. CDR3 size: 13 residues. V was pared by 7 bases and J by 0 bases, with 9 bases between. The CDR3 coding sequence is TGTGCCAGCATGAGGGATCTGAACACTGAAGCTTTCTTT. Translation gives CASMRDLNTEAFF.

DNA of the CDR3: TGTGCCAGCAGGAAGTCGAGGGAAAAACTGTTTTTT. Protein sequence: CASRKSREKLFF. This chain joins TRBV6-4 and TRBJ1-4, with D uncertain. CDR1 is MRHNA and CDR2 is SNTAGT in the germline V gene. The ends were cut back, 6 bases at V and 8 bases at J, with 10 bases in the middle. The CDR3 consists of 12 residues.

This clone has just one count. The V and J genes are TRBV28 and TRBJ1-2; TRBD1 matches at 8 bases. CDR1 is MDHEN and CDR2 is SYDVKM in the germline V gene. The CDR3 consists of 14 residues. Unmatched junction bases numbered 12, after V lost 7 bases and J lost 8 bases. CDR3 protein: CASTHRGRGRGYTF. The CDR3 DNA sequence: TGTGCCAGCACCCACCGGGGCAGGGGGCGAGGCTACACCTTC.

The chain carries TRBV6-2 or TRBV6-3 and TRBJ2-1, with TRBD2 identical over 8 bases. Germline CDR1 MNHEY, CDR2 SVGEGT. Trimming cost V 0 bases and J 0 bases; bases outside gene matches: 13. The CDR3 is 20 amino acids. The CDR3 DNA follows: TGTGCCAGCAGTTACTCTCGGAGCGGGAGACGGGTTGGCTCCTACAATGAGCAGTTCTTC. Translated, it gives CASSYSRSGRRVGSYNEQFF.

The CDR3 DNA reads TGTGCCAGCAGCTTCGGACTAGCGGGCTACGAGCAGTACTTC. The encoded protein is CASSFGLAGYEQYF. The V and J genes are TRBV7-8 and TRBJ2-7; 11 positions match TRBD2. Germline lookup yields CDR1 SGHVS and CDR2 FQNEAQ. The CDR3 totals 14 residues. With V trimmed by 3 bases and J by 3 bases, 1 base remained unmatched.

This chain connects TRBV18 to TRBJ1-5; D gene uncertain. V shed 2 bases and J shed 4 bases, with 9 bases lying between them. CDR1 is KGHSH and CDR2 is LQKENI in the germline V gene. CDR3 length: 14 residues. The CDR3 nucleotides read TGTGCCAGCTCACCAGTGGCGGAGAATCAGCCCCAGCATTTT. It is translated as CASSPVAENQPQHF.

CDR3 nucleotide sequence: TGTGCCAGCAGTCAGGGGATGAGCAATCAGCCCCAGCATTTT. Protein: CASSQGMSNQPQHF. The J gene is TRBJ1-5, the V gene TRBV2, with D perhaps TRBD1 (6 bases). Germline CDR1 and CDR2: SNHLY and FYNNEI. The length of the CDR3 is 14 residues. V gave up 5 bases and J gave up 1 base, with 9 bases separating them.

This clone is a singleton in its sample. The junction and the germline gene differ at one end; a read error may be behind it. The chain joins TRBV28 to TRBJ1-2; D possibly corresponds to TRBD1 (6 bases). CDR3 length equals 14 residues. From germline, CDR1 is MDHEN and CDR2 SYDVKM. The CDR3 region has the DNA TGCGCCAGCAATGGACAGATTGTGTCCTATGGCTACACCTTC. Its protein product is CASNGQIVSYGYTF.

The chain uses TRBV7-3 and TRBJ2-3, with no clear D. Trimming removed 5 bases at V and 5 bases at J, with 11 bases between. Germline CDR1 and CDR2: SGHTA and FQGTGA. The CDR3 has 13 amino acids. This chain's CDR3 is CASSPNPGDTQYF. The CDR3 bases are TGTGCCAGCAGCCCCAATCCGGGAGATACGCAGTATTTT.

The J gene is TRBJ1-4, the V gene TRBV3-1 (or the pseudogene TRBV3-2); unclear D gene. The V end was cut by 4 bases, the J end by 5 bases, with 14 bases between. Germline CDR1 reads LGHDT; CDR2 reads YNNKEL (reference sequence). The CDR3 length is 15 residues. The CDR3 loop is CASSPLPDWNEKLFF. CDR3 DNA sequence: TGTGCCAGCAGCCCATTACCGGACTGGAATGAAAAACTGTTTTTT.

The CDR3 loop reads CASSQDRGSYGYTF. Written as DNA, the CDR3 is TGTGCCAGCAGCCAAGACAGGGGAAGTTATGGCTACACCTTC. J is TRBJ1-2 and V is TRBV3-1 (or the pseudogene TRBV3-2), with D maybe TRBD1 (6 bases). This CDR3 has 14 residues. The germline gives CDR1 LGHDT, CDR2 YNNKEL (reference sequence). The ends were cut back, 0 bases at V and 5 bases at J, with 10 bases in the middle.

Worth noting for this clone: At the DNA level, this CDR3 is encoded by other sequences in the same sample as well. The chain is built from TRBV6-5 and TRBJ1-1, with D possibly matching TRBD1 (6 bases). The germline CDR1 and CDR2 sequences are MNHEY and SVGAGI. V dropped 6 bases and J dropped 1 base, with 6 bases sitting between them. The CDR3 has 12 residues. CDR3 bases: TGTGCCAGCAGCAGGGGGAACACTGAAGCTTTCTTT. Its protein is CASSRGNTEAFF.

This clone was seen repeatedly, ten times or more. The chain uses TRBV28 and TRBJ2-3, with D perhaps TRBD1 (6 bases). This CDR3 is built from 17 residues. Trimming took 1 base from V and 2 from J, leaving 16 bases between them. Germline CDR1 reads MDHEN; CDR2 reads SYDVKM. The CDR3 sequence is CASSLFGQSLDTDTQYF. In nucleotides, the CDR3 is TGTGCCAGCAGTTTATTCGGACAGAGCCTTGACACAGATACGCAGTATTTT. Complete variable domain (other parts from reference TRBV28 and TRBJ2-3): DVKVTQSSRYLVKRTGEKVFLECVQDMDHENMFWYRQDPGLGLRLIYFSYDVKMKEKGDIPEGYSVSREKKERFSLILESASTNQTSMYLCASSLFGQSLDTDTQYFGPGTRLTVL.

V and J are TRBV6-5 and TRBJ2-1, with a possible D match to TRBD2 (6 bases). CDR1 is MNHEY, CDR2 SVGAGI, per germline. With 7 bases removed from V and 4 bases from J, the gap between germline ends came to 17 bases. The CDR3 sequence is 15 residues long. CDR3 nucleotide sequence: TGTGCCAGCATGCGGGAAGCGAGTTCTTACAATGAGCAGTTCTTC. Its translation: CASMREASSYNEQFF.